The 16 T cell receptor beta chains listed next were all sequenced from one sample in a study of blood T cells in healthy people across ages (dated by TCRdb to 2015 to 2017). The library was obtained by 5' RACE. The sample was run on an Illumina HiSeq 2500. A second PCR of about 6 to 12 cycles was run with a J-beta primer mix and a sample-barcoded 5' primer. The raw public reads went through TCRdb reprocessing: fastp at Q25, MiXCR clone calling, in-frame beta chains kept. Entries that share a CDR3 protein sequence are merged under the most common genes and DNA. For this sample the table gives 1.2 million to 1.5 million distinct CDR3 sequences, of which 35% to 45% were detected only once. Roughly 7.7% of the sample comes from the top ten. Specimen: blood. The receptors stem from a woman in her late teens or twenties in good health.

This clonotype was counted between two and nine times. The gene calls are TRBV9 and TRBJ2-3, with 9 positions matching TRBD2. The CDR3 is 17 amino acids. V dropped 0 bases and J dropped 2; count of bases not matched to a gene: 7. Germline V gene lookup returns CDR1 SGDLS and CDR2 YYNGEE. In DNA, the CDR3 is TGTGCCAGCAGCGTAGCCCCTAGCGGGGTATCCACAGATACGCAGTATTTT. Translating gives CASSVAPSGVSTDTQYF.

This clonotype has just a few counts. The chain carries TRBV15 and TRBJ2-2, with 8 nucleotides matching TRBD2. V lost 9 bases and J lost 1; bases outside the gene matches: 10. This CDR3 spans 16 amino acids. CDR1 and CDR2 from the germline V gene are LNHNV and YYDKDF (reference sequence). The CDR3: CATQTIAGMNTGELFF. The CDR3 DNA reads TGTGCCACACAAACCATAGCGGGGATGAACACCGGGGAGCTGTTTTTT.

The chain recombines TRBV6-1 with TRBJ2-5; perhaps TRBD2 as D (6 bases). The J call may be incorrect, as the DNA end agrees better with TRBJ2-7. The CDR3 is 13 residues long. Germline CDR1 MNHNS, CDR2 SASEGT. The CDR3 loop is CASTAFGRGEQYF. The DNA of the CDR3 is TGTGCCAGCACAGCTTTCGGGAGAGGCGAGCAGTACTTC.

In its sample, this clonotype was seen a few times. The gene calls are TRBV4-2 and TRBJ1-2, with a tentative D call TRBD1 (5 bases). From germline, CDR1 is LGHNA and CDR2 YNFKEQ. The CDR3 runs to 17 residues. Trimming took off 0 bases at V and 4 bases at J, with 18 bases between the two ends. CDR3 sequence: CASSQDPSLTALYGYTF. The CDR3 nucleotides read TGTGCCAGCAGCCAAGACCCTTCTCTGACAGCGCTCTATGGCTACACCTTC.

This clonotype was counted between two and nine times. The rearrangement links TRBV28 to TRBJ2-3; 9 bases are shared with TRBD1. CDR1 and CDR2 (germline): MDHEN, SYDVKM. J was trimmed by 2 bases and V by 10 bases; bases with no gene match: 7. The CDR3 totals 14 residues. This CDR3 reads CAISRDRVTDTQYF. The CDR3 DNA is TGTGCCATTTCCCGGGACAGGGTCACAGATACGCAGTATTTT.

The genes are TRBV5-1 and TRBJ2-5, with D perhaps TRBD2 (5 bases). This CDR3 spans 15 amino acids. Germline CDR1 reads SGHRS; CDR2 reads YFSETQ. Between the trimmed V and J ends, which lost 4 bases and 2 bases, there was a span of 15 bases. The CDR3 DNA sequence: TGCGCCAGCAGCGGGATTGGACTGGAACAAGAGACCCAGTACTTC. Translated, it gives CASSGIGLEQETQYF.

The sample holds a few counts of this clonotype. The chain couples TRBV24-1 to TRBJ2-1; 9 nucleotides align to TRBD2. J lost 3 bases, V lost 9 bases, and 8 bases had no gene match. Germline CDR1 reads KGHDR; CDR2 reads SFDVKD. The CDR3 has 15 amino acids. CDR3 amino acids: CATAQAGGSYNEQFF. CDR3 nucleotide sequence: TGTGCCACCGCCCAAGCGGGAGGAAGCTACAATGAGCAGTTCTTC.

A few counts support this clonotype. The V gene is TRBV29-1, the J gene TRBJ2-5; D perhaps matches TRBD1 (6 bases). CDR3 length: 16 residues. The V end lost 1 base, the J end lost 2 bases, and 17 bases lay between the germline ends. The germline CDR1 and CDR2 sequences are SQVTM and ANQGSEA. This CDR3 is CSVEGVETGEQETQYF. CDR3 nucleotides: TGCAGCGTTGAAGGGGTCGAGACAGGAGAACAAGAGACCCAGTACTTC.

This chain joins TRBV4-1 and TRBJ2-5; 9 bases fit TRBD2. Trimming removed 0 bases from V and 2 bases from J; junction bases left unmatched: 7. This CDR3 has 17 residues. Germline CDR1 reads MGHRA; CDR2 reads YSYEKL. The CDR3 sequence is CASSQDSSTSGQETQYF. CDR3 coding DNA: TGCGCCAGCAGCCAAGATTCGTCGACTAGCGGACAAGAGACCCAGTACTTC.

The chain couples TRBV5-1 to TRBJ2-7; 9 nucleotides agree with TRBD1. CDR3 length: 15 amino acids. V lost 4 bases to trimming and J lost 2 bases; unmatched junction nucleotides: 7. Germline-derived CDR1 and CDR2 are SGHRS and YFSETQ. CDR3 nucleotide sequence: TGCGCCAGCAGCGCCCGGACAGGGGATCCCTACGAGCAGTACTTC. Protein product: CASSARTGDPYEQYF.

The chain links TRBV13 to TRBJ2-7; 10 nucleotides match TRBD1. The CDR3 spans 15 residues. CDR1 and CDR2 from the germline V gene are PRHDT and FYEKMQ (reference sequence). V gave up 6 bases and J gave up 4 bases; unmatched junction bases: 9. CDR3 loop: CASSPRGQGFYEQYF. As DNA, the CDR3 is TGTGCCAGCAGTCCCCGGGGACAGGGGTTTTACGAGCAGTACTTC. Full variable domain (rest looked up from reference TRBV13 and TRBJ2-7): AAGVIQSPRHLIKEKRETATLKCYPIPRHDTVYWYQQGPGQDPQFLISFYEKMQSDKGSIPDRFSAQQFSDYHSELNMSSLELGDSALYFCASSPRGQGFYEQYFGPGTRLTVT.

This chain links TRBV4-1 with TRBJ2-4; D not resolved. The end of the DNA aligns better with TRBJ2-7, so the J call may be wrong. CDR1 MGHRA and CDR2 YSYEKL come from the germline V gene. The CDR3 covers 16 residues. The CDR3 spells CASSPLFGYHPYEQYF. The CDR3 coding sequence is TGCGCCAGCAGCCCCCTCTTTGGGTACCATCCCTACGAGCAGTACTTC.

This clonotype turned up a few times. This chain uses TRBV20-1 with TRBJ1-1; possibly TRBD1 for D (5 bases). This CDR3 has 12 residues. CDR1 and CDR2 from the germline V gene are DFQATT and SNEGSKA (reference sequence). CDR3 protein: CRAGGTNTEAFF. For the CDR3, the DNA is TGCAGGGCGGGGGGAACGAACACTGAAGCTTTCTTT.

This chain uses TRBV5-1 with TRBJ2-2, with 11 bases identical to TRBD2. V trimming: 7 bases; J trimming: 6 bases; junction bases outside the gene matches: 11. CDR1 is SGHRS, CDR2 YFSETQ, per germline. The CDR3 covers 16 residues. CDR3 nucleotide sequence: TGCGCCAGCGCCAGGACTAGCGGGTTCCAATCCGGGGAGCTGTTTTTT. Translating gives CASARTSGFQSGELFF.

The chain has TRBV2 and TRBJ1-2, with 7 nucleotides matching TRBD1. J lost 4 bases, V lost 1 base, and 3 bases had no gene match. The CDR3 totals 14 residues. Germline CDR1 is SNHLY and CDR2 is FYNNEI. The DNA of the CDR3 is TGTGCCAGCAGTGAAGGGACAGGCCCCTATGGCTACACCTTC. Amino acid sequence: CASSEGTGPYGYTF.

This clonotype was observed a handful of times. The chain recombines TRBV20-1 with TRBJ2-3; D perhaps matches TRBD2 (5 bases). There are 15 residues in the CDR3. V was cut by 6 bases and J by 0 bases, with 16 bases left in between. From germline, CDR1 is DFQATT and CDR2 SNEGSKA (reference sequence). The CDR3 nucleotides read TGCAGTGCAACGTTAGCGACCCATAGCACAGATACGCAGTATTTT. Protein: CSATLATHSTDTQYF.